The 8 T cell receptor beta chains reported below all come from one sample, sequenced in a study of vaccination effects on CD4 cells after COVID-19. Profiled with immunoSEQ multiplex PCR; TCRdb holds only in-frame clones, not every one. This table has more than 60,000 clones, 70% to 85% appearing once. Peptide-pool stimulation followed by sequencing identified expanded antigen-specific CD4+ clonotypes in the ViraFEST assay. CD4+ T cells were isolated after roughly nine days of culture. Either the BNT162b2 or mRNA-1273 vaccine was given to participants in two doses. Their antigen targets remain unknown. The input for sequencing was CD4+ T cells from PBMCs cultured with HCoV-229E spike peptides, taken after COVID-19 vaccination. The receptors were sampled from a human donor who received a COVID-19 vaccine.

CDR3 loop: CATQGGFGYGYTF. The CDR3 DNA is TGTGCCACTCAGGGGGGGTTTGGCTATGGCTACACCTTC. The chain joins TRBV2 to TRBJ1-2; 7 bases are shared with TRBD1. Germline V gene sequence: CDR1 SNHLY, CDR2 FYNNEI. The ends lost 10 bases at V and 4 bases at J; junction bases unmatched: 9. This CDR3 comprises 13 residues.

This clone was counted only a few times. V is TRBV5-1 and J is TRBJ1-1; 10 bases agree with TRBD1. CDR1 and CDR2 from the germline V gene are SGHRS and YFSETQ. V was clipped by 1 base and J by 10 bases; unmatched bases: 7. This CDR3 has 14 residues. CDR3 region: CASSLFGTGDIAFF. The DNA of the CDR3 is TGCGCCAGCAGCTTGTTCGGGACAGGGGATATAGCTTTCTTT.

This clone was recorded only once. This chain connects TRBV9 to TRBJ2-1; D may be TRBD2 (5 bases). The germline gives CDR1 SGDLS, CDR2 YYNGEE. Trimming stripped 0 bases from V and 12 bases from J, with 16 bases between. The CDR3 consists of 14 residues. The CDR3 loop is CASSVGSERRGQFF. For the CDR3, the DNA is TGTGCCAGCAGCGTAGGGTCTGAGCGTCGGGGGCAGTTCTTC.

This clone was seen only once. CDR3 sequence: CASSVSPQGSTEAFF. DNA of the CDR3: TGTGCCAGCAGCGTCTCGCCGCAGGGGAGCACTGAAGCTTTCTTT. V is TRBV9 and J is TRBJ1-1, with D possibly TRBD1 on 6 matching bases. Germline lookup yields CDR1 SGDLS and CDR2 YYNGEE. Trimming removed 2 bases from V and 4 bases from J, with 15 bases in between. CDR3 length: 15 amino acids.

V usage is TRBV30 and J usage is TRBJ1-5; tentative D call: TRBD1 (5 bases). This CDR3 spans 13 amino acids. Looked up from germline, CDR1 is GTSNPN and CDR2 is SVGIG (reference sequence). The CDR3 region is CATSRDSNQPQHF. DNA of the CDR3: TGTGCTACGTCCAGGGATAGCAATCAGCCCCAGCATTTT.

This clone has more than one count but fewer than ten. V usage is TRBV18 and J usage is TRBJ1-1, with unresolved D. V dropped 5 bases and J dropped 4 bases, with 14 bases sitting between them. Germline V gives CDR1 KGHSH, CDR2 LQKENI. This CDR3 has 14 amino acids. This CDR3 reads CASSSTGGITEAFF. As DNA, the CDR3 is TGTGCCAGCTCATCTACGGGCGGAATCACTGAAGCTTTCTTT.

The chain employs TRBV18 and TRBJ1-4; D gene uncertain. The germline V gene encodes CDR1 KGHSH and CDR2 LQKENI. Deletions cut 4 bases from V and 0 bases from J, with 12 bases between. This CDR3 has 16 amino acids. CDR3 nucleotides: TGTGCCAGCTCACGTTTCGACCTTGCAACTAATGAAAAACTGTTTTTT. It encodes CASSRFDLATNEKLFF.

The CDR3 reads CATSSGQGYGYTF. CDR3 in DNA: TGTGCCACCAGCAGTGGACAGGGTTATGGCTACACCTTC. The chain links TRBV15 to TRBJ1-2, with 8 bases identical to TRBD1. CDR1 and CDR2 (germline): LNHNV, YYDKDF (reference sequence). This CDR3 is 13 amino acids long. J was trimmed by 5 bases and V by 3 bases; bases with no gene match: 2. The variable domain in full, completed from reference TRBV15 and TRBJ1-2, reads DAMVIQNPRYQVTQFGKPVTLSCSQTLNHNVMYWYQQKSSQAPKLLFHYYDKDFNNEADTPDNFQSRRPNTSFCFLDIRSPGLGDTAMYLCATSSGQGYGYTFGSGTRLTVV.